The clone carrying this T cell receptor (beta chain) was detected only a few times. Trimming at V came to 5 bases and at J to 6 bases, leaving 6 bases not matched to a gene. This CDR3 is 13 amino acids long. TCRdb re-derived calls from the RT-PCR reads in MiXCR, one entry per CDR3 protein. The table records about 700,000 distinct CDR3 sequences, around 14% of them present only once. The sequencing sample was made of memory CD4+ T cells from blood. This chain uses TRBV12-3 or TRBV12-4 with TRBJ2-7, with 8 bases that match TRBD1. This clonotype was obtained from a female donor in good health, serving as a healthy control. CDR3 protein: CASSRQGTSEQYF. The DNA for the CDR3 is TGTGCCAGCAGTCGACAGGGGACTTCCGAGCAGTACTTC.